Presented here are 27 T cell receptor beta chains from one specimen sequenced in a study of Tregs in tolerant kidney transplant recipients. Generated by immunoSEQ multiplex PCR, the TCRdb table keeps only in-frame clones and is missing some. Here the sample spans some 250,000 clones, approximately 83% being singletons. Sequenced: CD4+ T cells from blood. Receptor source: a human donor in good health.

This clone was found once. J is TRBJ1-1 and V is TRBV28, with D maybe TRBD1 (5 bases). Germline CDR1 is MDHEN and CDR2 is SYDVKM. Trimming stripped 2 bases from V and 11 bases from J, with 15 bases between. The CDR3 has 13 amino acids. This CDR3 reads CASSLQVRVSAFF. For the CDR3, the DNA is TGTGCCAGCAGTTTACAGGTCAGGGTCTCTGCTTTCTTT.

The V and J genes are TRBV5-5 and TRBJ1-3; weak D call: TRBD1 (6 bases). The CDR3 is made up of 16 amino acids. The germline CDR1 and CDR2 sequences are SGHKS and YYEKEE (reference sequence). The V end lost 5 bases, the J end lost 0 bases, and 15 bases lay between the germline ends. The CDR3, as DNA: TGTGCCAGCAGACTCAGGGGCGAGAACTCTGGAAACACCATATATTTT. Its translation: CASRLRGENSGNTIYF.

The V call is TRBV5-4, the J call TRBJ2-3, with 10 bases lining up with TRBD2. This CDR3 contains 15 residues. Germline trimming cut 4 bases from V and 5 bases from J; bases unmatched to any gene: 7. Germline loops: CDR1 SGHNT, CDR2 YYREEE (reference sequence). CDR3 bases: TGTGCCAGCAGCGCGCTAGCGGGAGCACGAGATACGCAGTATTTT. This codes for CASSALAGARDTQYF.

This clone was seen a single time. One junction end does not reproduce the germline sequence, and a read error may be involved. V is TRBV9 and J is TRBJ1-1; D ambiguous. This CDR3 comprises 8 residues. Germline assignment: CDR1 SGDLS and CDR2 YYNGEE. The CDR3 DNA follows: TGTGCCAGCAGCGAGGGTTCTTTT. Its translation: CASSEGSF. The full variable domain, rest sourced from reference TRBV9 and TRBJ1-1, is DSGVTQTPKHLITATGQRVTLRCSPRSGDLSVYWYQQSLDQGLQFLIQYYNGEERAKGNILERFSAQQFPDLHSELNLSSLELGDSALYFCASSEGSFGQGTRLTVV.

J is TRBJ2-3 and V is TRBV9; a weak D match, TRBD2 (5 bases). The germline V gene has CDR1 SGDLS and CDR2 YYNGEE. Trimming cost V 2 bases and J 5 bases, with 9 bases left between them. The CDR3 length is 13 residues. The CDR3 reads CASSVSRGDTQYF. The CDR3 region has the DNA TGTGCCAGCAGCGTTAGTCGGGGAGATACGCAGTATTTT.

This rearrangement joins TRBV7-9 to TRBJ1-5; D perhaps matches TRBD1 (6 bases). Per the germline V gene, CDR1 is SEHNR and CDR2 is FQNEAQ (reference sequence). Between the trimmed V and J ends, which lost 3 bases and 3 bases, there was a span of 15 bases. CDR3 size: 16 residues. The DNA of the CDR3 is TGTGCCAGCAGCTTGGGAACCGGACAGAACAATCAGCCCCAGCATTTT. Amino acids: CASSLGTGQNNQPQHF. Variable domain in full (rest from reference TRBV7-9 and TRBJ1-5): DTGVSQNPRHKITKRGQNVTFRCDPISEHNRLYWYRQTLGQGPEFLTYFQNEAQLEKSRLLSDRFSAERPKGSFSTLEIQRTEQGDSAMYLCASSLGTGQNNQPQHFGDGTRLSIL.

The rearrangement links TRBV2 to TRBJ1-1; D is uncertain. The germline V and J ends were trimmed by 7 bases and 1 base, with 7 bases remaining between them. CDR3 length: 12 residues. Germline assignment: CDR1 SNHLY and CDR2 FYNNEI. CDR3 nucleotide sequence: TGTGCCAGCATTGCAACGAACACTGAAGCTTTCTTT. Amino acid sequence: CASIATNTEAFF.

The V gene is TRBV18, the J gene TRBJ2-5; 9 positions agree with TRBD2. Trimming at V came to 6 bases and at J to 3 bases, leaving 5 bases not matched to a gene. Looked up from germline, CDR1 is KGHSH and CDR2 is LQKENI. The CDR3 is 14 amino acids. The CDR3 is CASSPTSGEETQYF. DNA of the CDR3: TGTGCCAGCTCCCCGACTAGCGGAGAAGAGACCCAGTACTTC.

The table lists this clone with a count of one. This chain connects TRBV25-1 to TRBJ2-7; unclear D gene. The CDR3 runs to 13 residues. Trimming took 8 bases from V and 1 from J, leaving 12 bases between them. From germline, CDR1 is MGHDK and CDR2 SYGVNS. CDR3 sequence reads: CASPRTLSYEQYF. The CDR3 bases are TGTGCCAGCCCACGGACCCTTTCCTACGAGCAGTACTTC.

V gene TRBV10-2 combines with J gene TRBJ1-1; D is unresolved. CDR1 and CDR2 from the germline V gene are WSHSY and SAAADI. The CDR3 has 13 amino acids. Trimming took 7 bases from V and 4 from J, leaving 13 bases between them. CDR3 coding DNA: TGCGCCAGCATTGCCACTCGGGGCACTGAAGCTTTCTTT. Its translation is CASIATRGTEAFF.

The CDR3 DNA reads TGTGCCAGCAGCTTGGCCTATCCCGGGACAGGGGGAATCTACGAGCAGTACTTC. Its translation is CASSLAYPGTGGIYEQYF. This chain links TRBV5-4 with TRBJ2-7; 11 bases align to TRBD1. This CDR3 region has 18 residues. From germline, CDR1 is SGHNT and CDR2 YYREEE (reference sequence). The ends lost 0 bases at V and 3 bases at J; junction bases unmatched: 11.

The chain employs TRBV10-3 and TRBJ1-2; D unclear. The V end lost 7 bases, the J end lost 3 bases, and 15 bases lay between the germline ends. CDR3 length equals 14 residues. In germline, CDR1 is ENHRY, CDR2 SYGVKD. CDR3: CAITSTAADYGYTF. The CDR3 DNA sequence: TGTGCCATCACCTCGACGGCTGCCGACTATGGCTACACCTTC.

The J gene is TRBJ1-1, the V gene TRBV6-1; D ambiguous. The V gene's germline CDR1 is MNHNS and CDR2 SASEGT. V was pared by 2 bases and J by 8 bases, with 12 bases between. The CDR3 length is 13 residues. CDR3 DNA sequence: TGTGCCAGCAGTGAATTCGAGGGCGAGGAAGCTTTCTTT. Protein sequence: CASSEFEGEEAFF.

The chain employs TRBV15 and TRBJ2-5; the D gene could be TRBD1 or TRBD2 (7 bases each). Germline lookup yields CDR1 LNHNV and CDR2 YYDKDF (reference sequence). This CDR3 is built from 14 residues. Between the trimmed V and J ends, which lost 2 bases and 5 bases, there was a span of 12 bases. The chain's CDR3 is CATSRPQGGETQYF. The CDR3, as DNA: TGTGCCACCAGCAGACCCCAGGGGGGGGAGACCCAGTACTTC.

The V and J genes are TRBV23-1 and TRBJ1-6; D gene unclear. TRBV23-1 is treated as an ORF (open reading frame) with a function not yet certain. The length of the CDR3 is 19 residues. V lost 3 bases to trimming and J lost 10 bases, with 28 bases between them. CDR3 in DNA: TGCGCCAGCAGTCATAAAATCAGGAAAAGGAACCCAACGGTGTCACCCCTCCACTTT. Encoded protein: CASSHKIRKRNPTVSPLHF.

The chain is built from TRBV2 and TRBJ1-2; tentatively, D is TRBD1 (5 bases). In germline, CDR1 is SNHLY, CDR2 FYNNEI. This CDR3 comprises 14 residues. V was cut by 4 bases and J by 8 bases, with 17 bases left in between. CDR3 amino acids: CASSVRQGDRGYTF. The CDR3, as DNA: TGTGCCAGCAGTGTACGGCAGGGTGATCGCGGCTACACCTTC. The variable domain in full, with the rest retrieved from reference TRBV2 and TRBJ1-2, is EPEVTQTPSHQVTQMGQEVILRCVPISNHLYFYWYRQILGQKVEFLVSFYNNEISEKSEIFDDQFSVERPDGSNFTLKIRSTKLEDSAMYFCASSVRQGDRGYTFGSGTRLTVV.

The CDR3 protein is CASSPPGPYTDTQYF. In DNA, the CDR3 is TGTGCCAGCTCACCGCCCGGGCCGTACACAGATACGCAGTATTTT. V usage is TRBV18 and J usage is TRBJ2-3, with D hard to call. CDR3 size: 15 residues. V was cut by 3 bases and J by 2 bases, with 12 bases left in between. Germline CDR1 and CDR2: KGHSH and LQKENI.

The J gene is TRBJ2-3, the V gene TRBV5-1; the D is unclear. Per germline, CDR1 SGHRS and CDR2 YFSETQ. This CDR3 contains 16 residues. Trimming took 0 bases from V and 0 from J, leaving 11 bases between them. CDR3 loop: CASSLGGADSTDTQYF. CDR3 DNA sequence: TGCGCCAGCAGCTTGGGAGGAGCAGATAGCACAGATACGCAGTATTTT.

This sequence joins TRBV19 and TRBJ1-2, with 10 bases matching TRBD1. The ends lost 8 bases at V and 8 bases at J; junction bases unmatched: 8. Germline lookup yields CDR1 LNHDA and CDR2 SQIVND (reference sequence). The CDR3 length is 13 residues. The CDR3: CASEVTGGTGYTF. CDR3 nucleotide sequence: TGTGCCAGTGAGGTGACAGGGGGCACCGGCTACACCTTC.

The chain joins TRBV27 to TRBJ2-1, with D possibly being TRBD1 (6 bases). The germline V and J ends were trimmed by 5 bases and 3 bases, with 20 bases remaining between them. CDR3 length: 17 residues. From germline, CDR1 is MNHEY and CDR2 SMNVEV (reference sequence). The CDR3 nucleotides are TGTGCCAGCAGTCTACGAGGTTGGGGCAGGGGCTACAATGAGCAGTTCTTC. Amino acid sequence: CASSLRGWGRGYNEQFF.

The chain joins TRBV27 to TRBJ2-5; 8 positions agree with TRBD1. The junction had 11 bases not matched to a gene; V was cut back by 7 bases and J by 4 bases. This CDR3 spans 15 amino acids. The germline CDR1 and CDR2 sequences are MNHEY and SMNVEV (reference sequence). CDR3: CASKTLQGAGETQYF. DNA for the CDR3: TGTGCCAGCAAGACACTCCAGGGGGCTGGAGAGACCCAGTACTTC.

This rearrangement joins TRBV5-1 to TRBJ1-5; D is unresolved. V dropped 5 bases and J dropped 3 bases, with 24 bases sitting between them. Germline V gene data show CDR1 as SGHRS and CDR2 as YFSETQ. The CDR3 sequence is 18 residues long. CDR3: CASRPGGGDAGDNQPQHF. The CDR3 region has the DNA TGCGCCAGCAGGCCCGGAGGTGGGGATGCGGGTGACAATCAGCCCCAGCATTTT.

The chain links TRBV5-8 to TRBJ2-3, with TRBD1 matching 9 bases. After removal of 4 bases from V and 1 base from J, the junction contained 7 bases not matched to a gene. The germline gives CDR1 SGHTS, CDR2 YDEGEE. The CDR3 has 16 amino acids. CDR3 nucleotide sequence: TGTGCCAGCAGCACGGAGCGGACAGGGGGCACAGATACGCAGTATTTT. Translated: CASSTERTGGTDTQYF.

This sequence joins TRBV10-3 and TRBJ2-1, with 7 bases aligning to TRBD2. CDR3 length: 15 residues. Trimming removed 6 bases from V and 8 bases from J; junction bases left unmatched: 13. From germline, CDR1 is ENHRY and CDR2 SYGVKD. CDR3 sequence reads: CAISDLAGAGDEQFF. In DNA form, the CDR3 reads TGTGCCATCAGCGACTTAGCGGGTGCGGGCGATGAGCAGTTCTTC.

The genes are TRBV5-1 and TRBJ2-3, with 11 bases identical to TRBD2. Germline V lookup: CDR1 SGHRS, CDR2 YFSETQ. CDR3 length: 16 amino acids. Unmatched junction bases numbered 5, after V lost 4 bases and J lost 1 base. CDR3 coding DNA: TGCGCCAGCAGCATCCTAGCGGGGGGAGGCACAGATACGCAGTATTTT. Amino acid sequence: CASSILAGGGTDTQYF.

The CDR3 spells CASSPLGGARAFF. CDR3 nucleotide sequence: TGTGCCAGCAGTCCCCTGGGGGGGGCGCGAGCTTTCTTT. The V call is TRBV28, the J call TRBJ1-1; D is possibly TRBD1 (6 bases). The germline V and J ends were trimmed by 5 bases and 10 bases, with 17 bases remaining between them. Germline assignment: CDR1 MDHEN and CDR2 SYDVKM. This CDR3 has 13 residues. The full variable domain, rest sourced from reference TRBV28 and TRBJ1-1, is DVKVTQSSRYLVKRTGEKVFLECVQDMDHENMFWYRQDPGLGLRLIYFSYDVKMKEKGDIPEGYSVSREKKERFSLILESASTNQTSMYLCASSPLGGARAFFGQGTRLTVV.

This chain links TRBV10-1 with TRBJ2-3; D ambiguous. The CDR3 runs to 13 residues. V was pared by 6 bases and J by 4 bases, with 11 bases between. The V gene's germline CDR1 is WNHNN and CDR2 SYGVQD (reference sequence). The CDR3 is CASSALVADTQYF. In DNA, the CDR3 is TGCGCCAGCAGCGCGCTAGTGGCAGATACGCAGTATTTT.